One TCR beta chain is described in this entry. The antigen is unknown. V gave up 0 bases and J gave up 2 bases, with 13 bases separating them. Germline V gene sequence: CDR1 DFQATT, CDR2 SNEGSKA (reference sequence). The CDR3 is made up of 16 amino acids. This entry is derived from a study of response to subunit inactivated influenza vaccine. Notes on the study in general: A suggestion made by the authors is that each seasonal influenza vaccination recruits few new T cells.

TCRdb recomputed calls from the RT-PCR reads with MiXCR, one row per CDR3 protein. The data hold 800,000 to 1,000,000 distinct CDR3 sequences, with 21% observed a single time. The clonotype was recovered from a man in his forties or fifties who received an inactivated influenza vaccine. The V call is TRBV20-1, the J call TRBJ2-2, with D unresolved. The sample in question was PBMCs from blood, obtained approximately 5 days after vaccination. The CDR3 sequence: CSARDHPLLNTGELFF. The CDR3 DNA reads TGCAGTGCTAGAGATCACCCCCTGCTTAACACCGGGGAGCTGTTTTTT.